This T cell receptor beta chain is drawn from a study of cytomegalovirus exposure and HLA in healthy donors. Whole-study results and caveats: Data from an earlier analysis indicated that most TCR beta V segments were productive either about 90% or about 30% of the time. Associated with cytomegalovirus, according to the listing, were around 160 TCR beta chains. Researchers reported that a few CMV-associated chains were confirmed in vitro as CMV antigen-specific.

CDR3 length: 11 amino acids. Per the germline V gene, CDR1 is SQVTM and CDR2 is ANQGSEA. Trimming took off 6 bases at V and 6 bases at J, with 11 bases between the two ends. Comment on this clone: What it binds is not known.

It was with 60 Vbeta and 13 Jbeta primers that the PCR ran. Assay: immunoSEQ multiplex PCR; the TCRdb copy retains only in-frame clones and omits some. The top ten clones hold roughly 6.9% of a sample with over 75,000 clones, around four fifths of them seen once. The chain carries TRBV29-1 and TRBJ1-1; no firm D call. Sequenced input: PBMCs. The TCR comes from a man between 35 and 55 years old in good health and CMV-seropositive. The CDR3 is CSVADGAEAFF. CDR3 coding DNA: TGCAGCGTGGCCGACGGGGCTGAAGCTTTCTTT.